This T cell receptor beta chain appears in the sequencing data of a study of OX40 agonist ivuxolimab in advanced cancers. Study findings and constraints: Compared with CD4+, CD8+ T cells on average had more expanded clones.

The data were produced by immunoSEQ multiplex PCR, yet TCRdb's version contains in-frame clones alone and is incomplete. The data contain about 50,000 clones, roughly 90% of them singletons. Trimming pared 0 bases from V and 2 bases from J, leaving 15 bases between. Germline-derived CDR1 and CDR2 are SGDLS and YYNGEE. There are 18 residues in the CDR3. About this clone: Its antigen is not identified.

J is TRBJ1-6 and V is TRBV9, with a possible D match to TRBD1 (5 bases). The source of this sequence is an adult with an advanced solid tumor such as melanoma, head and neck, liver or kidney cancer. Material: CD4+ or CD8+ T cells sorted from blood, obtained in a trial of the OX40 agonist ivuxolimab. CDR3 coding DNA: TGTGCCAGCAGCGTAGATCCCCGACAAGGGGCCTATAATTCACCCCTCCACTTT. Amino acid sequence: CASSVDPRQGAYNSPLHF.